One sample yielded the 27 T cell receptor beta chains listed below, sequenced in a study of response to subunit inactivated influenza vaccine (dated by TCRdb to about 2018). Receptor amplification or capture employed RT-PCR. Sequencing took place on an Illumina HiSeq 2500. TCRdb reworked the public reads: Q25 trimming with fastp, MiXCR clone assembly, productive beta chains retained. Rows are unified per CDR3 protein, each entry keeping the most common DNA and genes. This sample is represented by roughly 700,000 distinct CDR3 sequences; over 11% of them were singletons. The ten largest clones represent around 7.3% of the sample. Sequenced material: PBMCs from blood, taken less than 15 days before vaccination. Receptors were obtained from a man aged 50 to 60 who received an inactivated influenza vaccine. Donor details come from another sample of the same person, matched by shared clones.

The chain joins TRBV20-1 to TRBJ2-1, with D possibly matching TRBD2 (5 bases). Trimming stripped 3 bases from V and 3 bases from J, with 12 bases between. Germline V gene sequence: CDR1 DFQATT, CDR2 SNEGSKA (reference sequence). CDR3 length: 14 residues. The CDR3 protein is CSARRRAYYNEQFF. CDR3 DNA: TGCAGTGCTAGGAGGCGGGCCTACTACAATGAGCAGTTCTTC.

This clonotype was seen only a few times. V and J are TRBV29-1 and TRBJ2-7; TRBD2 agrees at 9 bases. The germline V gene has CDR1 SQVTM and CDR2 ANQGSEA. V lost 7 bases to trimming and J lost 2 bases; unmatched junction nucleotides: 9. The CDR3 loop spans 14 amino acids. The CDR3 sequence: CSASGTSPAYEQYF. The CDR3 nucleotides are TGCAGCGCCTCTGGGACTAGCCCGGCCTACGAGCAGTACTTC.

This clonotype was observed a few times. The chain joins TRBV7-9 to TRBJ2-1; D is unresolved. Trimming shortened V by 2 bases and J by 8 bases, and 19 bases separated the two germline ends. Looked up from germline, CDR1 is SEHNR and CDR2 is FQNEAQ (reference sequence). The CDR3 totals 16 residues. The CDR3 bases are TGTGCCAGCAGCTTATTGAGAGCGATTAGGGCAGATGAGCAGTTCTTC. Protein product: CASSLLRAIRADEQFF.

The chain recombines TRBV7-9 with TRBJ1-4; a weak D match, TRBD1 (5 bases). Trimming cost V 4 bases and J 6 bases, with 9 bases left between them. The length of the CDR3 is 13 residues. Germline lookup yields CDR1 SEHNR and CDR2 FQNEAQ (reference sequence). The CDR3 DNA follows: TGTGCCAGCAGCTCTTGGGGACATGAAAAACTGTTTTTT. Translation gives CASSSWGHEKLFF.

The rearrangement links TRBV11-3 to TRBJ2-3; D gene uncertain. With 6 bases removed from V and 2 bases from J, the gap between germline ends came to 9 bases. This CDR3 has 13 residues. From germline, CDR1 is SGHNT and CDR2 YENEEA. Here the CDR3 reads CASSPITTDTQYF. The CDR3 nucleotides read TGTGCCAGCAGTCCGATTACCACAGATACGCAGTATTTT.

This clonotype was seen many times. The chain is built from TRBV3-1 and TRBJ1-2; possibly TRBD1 for D (5 bases). Trimming pared 5 bases from V and 8 bases from J, leaving 12 bases between. This CDR3 comprises 12 residues. Germline V gene data show CDR1 as LGHDT and CDR2 as YNNKEL (reference sequence). CDR3 nucleotide sequence: TGTGCCAGCAGCTACGAGGGGAGAGGCTACACCTTC. The encoded protein is CASSYEGRGYTF. The full variable domain, rest sourced from reference TRBV3-1 and TRBJ1-2, is DTAVSQTPKYLVTQMGNDKSIKCEQNLGHDTMYWYKQDSKKFLKIMFSYNNKELIINETVPNRFSPKSPDKAHLNLHINSLELGDSAVYFCASSYEGRGYTFGSGTRLTVV.

This clonotype was counted a few times. The rearrangement links TRBV20-1 to TRBJ2-7, with D unresolved. CDR1 is DFQATT and CDR2 is SNEGSKA in the germline V gene (reference sequence). V lost 6 bases to trimming and J lost 5 bases, with 11 bases between them. The CDR3 has 11 amino acids. The CDR3 sequence is CSAVRLNEQYF. CDR3 sequence (DNA): TGCAGTGCGGTTAGGCTCAACGAGCAGTACTTC.

This clonotype appeared a few times. This chain joins TRBV6-6 and TRBJ1-5; D not certain. Germline-derived CDR1 and CDR2 are MNHNY and SVGAGI (reference sequence). Trimming cost V 5 bases and J 6 bases, with 11 bases left between them. The CDR3 length is 13 residues. CDR3 coding DNA: TGTGCCAGCAGTATCCTAGACCTTCAGCCCCAGCATTTT. Translating it yields CASSILDLQPQHF.

This clonotype was detected a few times. One end of the junction is discordant with germline, which a read error may explain. V usage is TRBV7-7 and J usage is TRBJ2-3; 14 bases map to TRBD2. The length of the CDR3 is 20 residues. Germline V gene data show CDR1 as SSHAT and CDR2 as FNYEAQ (reference sequence). CDR3 residues: CASSRRPGLAGAPSTDTQYF. The CDR3 DNA sequence: TGTGCTAGCAGCCGACGTCCGGGACTAGCGGGGGCCCCGAGCACAGATACGCAGTATTTT.

This clonotype was counted a few times. V gene TRBV6-2 or TRBV6-3 combines with J gene TRBJ2-3, with 8 positions matching TRBD2. Germline V CDR1 and CDR2: MNHEY, SVGEGT. The length of the CDR3 is 15 residues. The J segment lost 6 bases and the V segment lost 6 bases, leaving 11 bases of the junction unmatched. CDR3 residues: CASSLGFGRGDTQYF. The CDR3, as DNA: TGTGCCAGCAGCCTTGGTTTCGGGAGGGGGGATACGCAGTATTTT.

The chain recombines TRBV6-2 or TRBV6-3 with TRBJ2-1; unclear D gene. The CDR3 spans 12 residues. V lost 2 bases, J lost 5 bases, and 4 bases lay in between. The germline V gene has CDR1 MNHEY and CDR2 SVGEGT. The CDR3 spells CASSYGHNEQFF. The CDR3 region has the DNA TGTGCCAGCAGTTACGGTCACAATGAGCAGTTCTTC.

The V and J genes are TRBV29-1 and TRBJ2-3; 8 bases align to TRBD2. This CDR3 contains 15 residues. The V segment lost 3 bases and the J segment 1 base; nucleotides outside the gene matches: 6. Germline CDR1 is SQVTM and CDR2 is ANQGSEA. The CDR3 region is CSVERGVGGTDTQYF. Written as DNA, the CDR3 is TGCAGCGTTGAGCGGGGGGTAGGGGGCACAGATACGCAGTATTTT.

This clonotype appeared a few times. This sequence joins TRBV7-2 and TRBJ2-2; D possibly corresponds to TRBD2 (5 bases). The CDR3 totals 13 residues. Germline V lookup: CDR1 SGHTA, CDR2 FQGNSA. V was trimmed by 6 bases and J by 7 bases, leaving 12 bases between them. The CDR3 protein is CASSRPGVGELFF. The CDR3, as DNA: TGTGCCAGCAGTCGCCCCGGGGTCGGGGAGCTGTTTTTT.

The V call is TRBV27, the J call TRBJ2-2; D gene unclear. The V and J ends lost 3 bases and 6 bases respectively, with 11 bases between them. Germline CDR1 reads MNHEY; CDR2 reads SMNVEV (reference sequence). The CDR3 spans 14 residues. The CDR3 here is CASSFDLLAGELFF. Written as DNA, the CDR3 is TGTGCCAGCAGTTTTGACCTGCTCGCCGGGGAGCTGTTTTTT.

The rearrangement joins TRBV4-2 to TRBJ2-7, with TRBD2 matching over 7 bases. V was clipped by 2 bases and J by 3 bases; unmatched bases: 7. This CDR3 has 15 amino acids. Germline CDR1 LGHNA, CDR2 YNFKEQ. This CDR3 reads CASSQQRTSVYEQYF. CDR3 DNA sequence: TGTGCCAGCAGCCAACAAAGAACTAGCGTCTACGAGCAGTACTTC.

The chain links TRBV29-1 to TRBJ2-5; D might be TRBD2 (7 bases). Germline CDR1 reads SQVTM; CDR2 reads ANQGSEA. The CDR3 runs 14 residues. V was trimmed by 7 bases and J by 5 bases, leaving 20 bases between them. The CDR3 protein is CSAAPWGGVETQYF. The DNA of the CDR3 is TGCAGCGCCGCCCCTTGGGGGGGCGTGGAGACCCAGTACTTC.

This clonotype was detected only a few times. The chain joins TRBV10-3 to TRBJ2-7, with 12 bases fitting TRBD2. CDR1 ENHRY and CDR2 SYGVKD come from the germline V gene. The trim removed 3 bases at V and 5 bases at J, leaving 8 bases unmatched. The CDR3 is made up of 16 amino acids. CDR3 sequence reads: CAISEDWTSGVNEQYF. For the CDR3, the DNA is TGTGCCATCAGTGAAGACTGGACTAGCGGGGTTAACGAGCAGTACTTC.

V is TRBV3-1 and J is TRBJ1-1; 9 bases match TRBD1. CDR1 and CDR2 (germline): LGHDT, YNNKEL (reference sequence). Trimming removed 3 bases from V and 1 base from J; junction bases left unmatched: 3. The length of the CDR3 is 15 residues. Here the CDR3 reads CASSQGTGKNTEAFF. The CDR3 DNA is TGTGCCAGCAGCCAGGGGACAGGGAAGAACACTGAAGCTTTCTTT.

This clonotype has just a few counts. The V and J genes are TRBV5-1 and TRBJ1-3; D is ambiguous. This CDR3 has 17 residues. CDR1 is SGHRS and CDR2 is YFSETQ in the germline V gene. Trimming took off 0 bases at V and 2 bases at J, with 15 bases between the two ends. The chain's CDR3 is CASSLGTAGLPGNTIYF. Written as DNA, the CDR3 is TGCGCCAGCAGCTTGGGAACCGCCGGCCTTCCTGGAAACACCATATATTTT.

This chain connects TRBV5-5 to TRBJ2-7; D is ambiguous. Trimming stripped 0 bases from V and 6 bases from J, with 19 bases between. Germline CDR1 reads SGHKS; CDR2 reads YYEKEE (reference sequence). The CDR3 extends over 16 amino acids. The CDR3 nucleotides are TGTGCCAGCAGCTTGGCTCGGCAGGTTCAGATACGCGAGCAGTACTTC. It codes for CASSLARQVQIREQYF.

This clonotype was detected only a few times. The chain has TRBV5-6 and TRBJ2-3; unclear D gene. Trimming pared 4 bases from V and 10 bases from J, leaving 16 bases between. This CDR3 has 13 amino acids. Germline CDR1 reads SGHDT; CDR2 reads YYEEEE. The CDR3 sequence is CASSTLPDSAQYF. CDR3 sequence (DNA): TGTGCCAGCAGCACCTTGCCCGATAGTGCGCAGTATTTT.

The chain joins TRBV12-3 or TRBV12-4 to TRBJ2-7, with D unclear. V was trimmed by 7 bases and J by 4 bases, leaving 11 bases between them. The CDR3 totals 12 residues. Here the CDR3 DNA reads TGTGCCAGCACTTCGGACGGATACGAGCAGTACTTC. Encoded protein: CASTSDGYEQYF.

This clonotype came up a few times. The chain combines TRBV6-5 with TRBJ1-1; D remains ambiguous. Germline V gene sequence: CDR1 MNHEY, CDR2 SVGAGI. CDR3 length equals 14 residues. V lost 0 bases to trimming and J lost 1 base, with 6 bases between them. The CDR3 loop reads CASSYSERNTEAFF. The CDR3 region has the DNA TGTGCCAGCAGTTACTCGGAGAGGAACACTGAAGCTTTCTTT.

This clonotype was seen a few times. CDR3 sequence reads: CASSSWTGGTEAFF. The CDR3 DNA follows: TGTGCCAGCAGCTCGTGGACAGGGGGCACTGAAGCTTTCTTT. The chain employs TRBV7-2 and TRBJ1-1; 10 bases are shared with TRBD1. Germline CDR1 and CDR2: SGHTA and FQGNSA. CDR3 length: 14 residues. The J segment lost 4 bases and the V segment lost 4 bases, leaving 3 bases of the junction unmatched.

The V gene is TRBV4-1, the J gene TRBJ2-1; the D gene is possibly TRBD2 (6 bases). Germline CDR1 is MGHRA and CDR2 is YSYEKL. The CDR3 sequence is 15 residues long. V lost 1 base to trimming and J lost 4 bases, with 11 bases between them. In nucleotides, the CDR3 is TGCGCCAGCAGCCAAGTAAGCGGGCGATACAATGAGCAGTTCTTC. Encoded protein: CASSQVSGRYNEQFF.

This clonotype was counted at least ten times. This chain uses TRBV12-3 or TRBV12-4 with TRBJ2-1, with D hard to call. The CDR3 is made up of 11 amino acids. V lost 6 bases, J lost 7 bases, and 7 bases lay in between. CDR3 in amino acids: CASSQINEQFF. In DNA form, the CDR3 reads TGTGCCAGCAGCCAGATTAATGAGCAGTTCTTC.

The CDR3 reads CASSSGMGTEAFF. The DNA of the CDR3 is TGCGCCAGCAGCTCTGGCATGGGCACTGAAGCTTTCTTT. J is TRBJ1-1 and V is TRBV5-1; D not certain. Germline V CDR1 and CDR2: SGHRS, YFSETQ. V lost 3 bases and J lost 4, with 10 bases in between. The CDR3 length is 13 residues.